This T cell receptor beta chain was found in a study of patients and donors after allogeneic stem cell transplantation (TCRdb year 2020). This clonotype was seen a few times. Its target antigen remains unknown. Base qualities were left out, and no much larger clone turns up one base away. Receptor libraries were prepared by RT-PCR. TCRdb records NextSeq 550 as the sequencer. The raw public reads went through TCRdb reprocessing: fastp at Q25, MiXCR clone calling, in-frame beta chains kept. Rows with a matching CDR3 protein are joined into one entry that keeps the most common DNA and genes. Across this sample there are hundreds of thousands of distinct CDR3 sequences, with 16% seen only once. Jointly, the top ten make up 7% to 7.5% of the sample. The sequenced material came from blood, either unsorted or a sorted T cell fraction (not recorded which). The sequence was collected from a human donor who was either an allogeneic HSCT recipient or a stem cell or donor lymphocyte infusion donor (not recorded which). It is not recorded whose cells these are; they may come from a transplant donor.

The CDR3 sequence is CASGVGQNTEAFF. The DNA sequence reads TGCGCCAGCGGAGTGGGCCAGAACACTGAAGCTTTCTTT. The chain is assembled from TRBV5-1 and TRBJ1-1; the D gene is unclear. Trimming removed 7 bases from V and 1 base from J, leaving 11 bases between the germline ends. CDR1 and CDR2 were assigned from the germline V gene as SGHRS and YFSETQ. The CDR3 runs 13 residues from the cysteine to the phenylalanine. Just CDR3 DNA is preserved here, 39 bases in frame from base 1.